The 9 T cell receptor beta chains below were found in one sample sequenced in a study of T-cell reconstitution after alpha-beta-depleted transplantation in children. Unique molecular identifiers were used to barcode this TCRbeta library. One entry per CDR3 protein, called by TCRdb with MiXCR from the PCR reads. The sample records about 610,000 distinct CDR3 sequences, over 9.5% being singletons. The specimen was PBMCs from the stem cell graft donor, collected from the stem cell graft. The receptor set was obtained from a human donor who donated a stem cell graft to a child with acute myeloid leukemia.

The table lists this clonotype with many counts. The rearrangement links TRBV29-1 to TRBJ1-2, with 7 bases fitting TRBD1. In germline, CDR1 is SQVTM, CDR2 ANQGSEA. This CDR3 comprises 14 residues. After removal of 5 bases from V and 1 base from J, the junction contained 7 bases not matched to a gene. In nucleotides, the CDR3 is TGCAGCGTTCAAACCGGACAGGTTAACTATGGCTACACCTTC. It specifies CSVQTGQVNYGYTF.

The J gene is TRBJ2-1, the V gene TRBV6-1; 7 bases line up with TRBD1. V dropped 10 bases and J dropped 4; count of bases not matched to a gene: 10. In germline, CDR1 is MNHNS, CDR2 SASEGT. The CDR3 contains 14 residues. CDR3 DNA: TGTGCCACCACCGGGGCAGGGGGTTACAATGAGCAGTTCTTC. The encoded protein is CATTGAGGYNEQFF.

This clonotype was counted at least ten times. The rearrangement uses TRBV29-1 and TRBJ2-1; D is possibly TRBD1 (6 bases). Germline CDR1 reads SQVTM; CDR2 reads ANQGSEA. This CDR3 comprises 16 residues. Trimming left V 1 base short and J 6 bases short, with 19 bases between. The CDR3: CSVEGLPQGHFNEQFF. In DNA, the CDR3 is TGCAGCGTTGAAGGGCTCCCCCAGGGGCATTTCAATGAGCAGTTCTTC.

This clonotype was recorded at least ten times. The rearrangement uses TRBV5-1 and TRBJ2-6, with D possibly TRBD1 on 6 matching bases. Trimming took off 3 bases at V and 4 bases at J, with 14 bases between the two ends. CDR1 is SGHRS and CDR2 is YFSETQ in the germline V gene. CDR3 length equals 16 residues. CDR3 sequence reads: CASSSNPGAGANVLTF. Written as DNA, the CDR3 is TGCGCCAGCAGCTCTAATCCAGGGGCCGGGGCCAACGTCCTGACTTTC.

This clonotype was recorded a few times. The chain uses TRBV4-3 and TRBJ2-7; 9 nucleotides match TRBD2. The CDR3 extends over 16 amino acids. Germline assignment: CDR1 LGHNA and CDR2 YSLEER. After removal of 3 bases from V and 8 bases from J, the junction contained 14 bases not matched to a gene. CDR3 in DNA: TGCGCCAGCAGCCAGGACCTGAGCGGGGGGTTTATGAAGCAGTACTTC. This codes for CASSQDLSGGFMKQYF.

This rearrangement joins TRBV9 to TRBJ2-1, with TRBD2 matching 14 bases. J was trimmed by 6 bases and V by 3 bases; bases with no gene match: 2. CDR1 and CDR2 (germline): SGDLS, YYNGEE. This CDR3 contains 15 residues. CDR3 sequence reads: CASSAGTSGSNEQFF. In nucleotides, the CDR3 is TGTGCCAGCAGCGCTGGGACTAGCGGGAGCAATGAGCAGTTCTTC.

This clonotype was counted a few times. The chain combines TRBV4-3 with TRBJ1-4, with a possible D match to TRBD1 (6 bases). Trimming cost V 4 bases and J 5 bases, with 14 bases left between them. Germline V gene data show CDR1 as LGHNA and CDR2 as YSLEER. The CDR3 is made up of 15 amino acids. CDR3 in DNA: TGCGCCAGCAGCCCTACCTCGGGACAAAATGAAAAACTGTTTTTT. It codes for CASSPTSGQNEKLFF.

This clonotype was observed many times. The chain combines TRBV20-1 with TRBJ1-1; unclear D gene. The CDR3 is 10 residues long. Looked up from germline, CDR1 is DFQATT and CDR2 is SNEGSKA (reference sequence). V was pared by 5 bases and J by 7 bases, with 8 bases between. In DNA form, the CDR3 reads TGCAGTGCTTTCTTGGGTGAAGCTTTCTTT. This gives the protein CSAFLGEAFF.

In its sample, this clonotype was seen a few times. The J gene is TRBJ1-4, the V gene TRBV29-1; D remains unclear. This CDR3 spans 13 amino acids. V dropped 7 bases and J dropped 7 bases, with 16 bases sitting between them. The germline CDR1 and CDR2 sequences are SQVTM and ANQGSEA. The CDR3 nucleotides are TGCAGCGCCGACAAGGCCGGCAGTGAAAAACTGTTTTTT. Its translation: CSADKAGSEKLFF.